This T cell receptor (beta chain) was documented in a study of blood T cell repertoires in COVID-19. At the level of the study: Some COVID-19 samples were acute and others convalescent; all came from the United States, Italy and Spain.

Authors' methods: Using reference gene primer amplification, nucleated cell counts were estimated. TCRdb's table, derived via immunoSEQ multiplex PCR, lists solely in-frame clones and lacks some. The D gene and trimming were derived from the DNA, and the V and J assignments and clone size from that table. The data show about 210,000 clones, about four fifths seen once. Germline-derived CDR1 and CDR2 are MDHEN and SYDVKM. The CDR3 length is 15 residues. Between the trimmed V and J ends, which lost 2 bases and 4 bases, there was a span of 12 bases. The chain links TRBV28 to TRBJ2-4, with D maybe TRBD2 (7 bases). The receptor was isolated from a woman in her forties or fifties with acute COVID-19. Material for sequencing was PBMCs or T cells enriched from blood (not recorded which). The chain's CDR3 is CASSLGGAVKNIQYF. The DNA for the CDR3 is TGTGCCAGCAGTTTAGGGGGGGCGGTAAAAAACATTCAGTACTTC.